The source of this TCR beta chain is a study of regulatory T cells in long-lasting Graves disease. Time point in this sample: newly diagnosed GD, antithyroid drugs for less than 3 months. Generation of the TCR library employed RNA extracted from PBMCs. This clonotype was seen ten or more times. Building of the TCR beta libraries involved iRepertoire HTBI primers and Arm-PCR of CDR3 regions. TCRdb itself ran the multiplex PCR reads through MiXCR, one entry per CDR3 protein. The sample includes more than 450,000 distinct CDR3 sequences, roughly 16% seen only once; the top ten take approximately 12%. The ends lost 3 bases at V and 3 bases at J; junction bases unmatched: 7. The CDR3 covers 15 residues. These same data were also listed under a study on T cells in Graves' hyperthyroidism and ophthalmopathy.

The chain employs TRBV12-3 or TRBV12-4 and TRBJ1-1; 7 bases fit TRBD1. This TCR derives from a middle-aged man with Graves disease. This sample comprised peripheral blood mononuclear cells (PBMCs), obtained at new diagnosis, from a patient treated with antithyroid drugs. CDR3 coding DNA: TGTGCCAGCAGTTTCTGGGACAGCAATTACACTGAAGCTTTCTTT. This sequence encodes CASSFWDSNYTEAFF.